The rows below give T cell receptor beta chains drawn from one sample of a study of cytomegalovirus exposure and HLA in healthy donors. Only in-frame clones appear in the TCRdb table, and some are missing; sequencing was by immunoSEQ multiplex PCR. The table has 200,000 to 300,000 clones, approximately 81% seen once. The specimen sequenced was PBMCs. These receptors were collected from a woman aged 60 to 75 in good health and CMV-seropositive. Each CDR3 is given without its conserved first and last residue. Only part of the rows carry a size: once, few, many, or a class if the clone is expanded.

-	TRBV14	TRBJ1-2	ASSQGLWNYGYT
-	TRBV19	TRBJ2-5	ASSSRGQGRETQY
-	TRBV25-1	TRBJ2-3	ASSEATRGAGSTDAQY
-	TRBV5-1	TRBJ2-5	ASTTGQGRETQY
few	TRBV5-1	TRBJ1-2	ASSLAPGRGFDGYT
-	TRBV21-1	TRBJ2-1	ASSTAGTVHNEQF
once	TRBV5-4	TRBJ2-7	ASSSSGTPYEQY
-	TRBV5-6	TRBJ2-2	ASSYATSGITGELF
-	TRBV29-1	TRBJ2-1	SVEVRTSAWLPLEQF
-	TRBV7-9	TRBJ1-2	ASSLVLDRNYGYT